This T cell receptor (beta chain) appears in the sequencing data of a study of shared clonotypes between healthy human individuals. Every subset had its genomic DNA shared out evenly among several immunoSEQ plates. Sequencing was performed with immunoSEQ multiplex PCR; in TCRdb, only in-frame clones are kept and a portion is missing. The sample contains 1 million to 1.3 million clones, about 80% of which appear only once. Study results and limitations: As a rule, naive subsets had a larger estimated richness than memory subsets.

Germline V lookup: CDR1 MDHEN, CDR2 SYDVKM. Trimming took 4 bases from V and 8 from J, leaving 17 bases between them. The CDR3 length is 14 residues. As for this clone: Its antigen is undetermined.

V usage is TRBV28 and J usage is TRBJ1-2, with D maybe TRBD1 (5 bases). The sample comprised memory CD4+ T cells from PBMCs. Subset of the sample: CD45RA-negative fraction. This clonotype was sampled from a man aged 18 to 30 in good health. Some clones in this sample may be carry-over from other donors' samples. The CDR3 DNA sequence: TGTGCCAGCAGTTCACAGGTTGCCCGTCGAGGCTACACCTTC. Protein product: CASSSQVARRGYTF.